This T cell receptor beta chain emerged from a study of T cells after yellow fever vaccination (dated by TCRdb to about 2019). For context, the study as a whole: The SMART-Seq v4 Ultra Low Input RNA kit was used to prepare libraries from fractions with low cell numbers. The cohort comprised two healthy male donors, one aged 18 to 29 and one aged 30 to 39 years. Bulk TCR alpha and beta repertoires were sequenced longitudinally to track T-cell clones before and after primary and booster YFV17D yellow fever vaccination. Blood was drawn at multiple timepoints before and after primary and secondary immunization, with bulk PBMC replicates and cell subsets isolated.

From a lookup of the germline V gene, CDR1 and CDR2 are SGHTA and FQGNSA. Reading from cysteine to phenylalanine, the CDR3 counts 14 amino acids. The DNA shown is the 42-base CDR3, in frame from base 1. After removal of 4 bases from V and 6 bases from J, the junction retains 3 bases not matched to a gene. Overall results and qualifications from the work: Computational filtering was needed because FACS-sorted repertoires could contain abundant contaminating clonotypes from the bulk population. Most clones expanded after primary vaccination (around 96% of CD4 and roughly 91% of CD8) were re-detected after the booster, suggesting that broad memory maintenance occurred. A small share of clonotypes was detected in both CD4 and CD8 compartments, with the overlap likely arising from convergent recombination. The secondary T-cell response was weaker than the primary response but faster, peaking on day 5 instead of day 15. Because the study included only a couple of donors, the extent to which the findings can be generalized is limited.

Sequenced on an Illumina NovaSeq 6000. TCR cDNA was synthesized by 5'RACE template switching, which introduced a universal primer site and unique molecular identifiers. Priming of cDNA synthesis was performed from both the TCR alpha and TCR beta constant segments. Library amplification used two PCR steps, and the second PCR step added sample barcodes and sequencing adapters. Sequencing of libraries was performed on Illumina HiSeq 2500 (2x100 bp) or NovaSeq (2x150 bp). Per the original workflow: MIGEC handled demultiplexing of reads and collapsing into UMI consensus sequences, while MiXCR performed V(D)J alignment. Using edgeR on replicate PBMC samples, clonotypes were called vaccine-responding if FDR was below 0.01 and the log2 fold change was above 5 up to day 15. Each bulk clonotype was labeled CD4 or CD8 based on which sequenced repertoire, CD4 or CD8, contained the clonotype at higher abundance. Using fastp at Q25 and MiXCR, TCRdb reprocessed the public reads and kept productive beta chains. Rows with one shared CDR3 protein collapse into an entry with the most common genes and DNA. None of the V and J calls come from the authors' own analysis; TCRdb made them. A total of approximately 300,000 distinct CDR3 sequences appear in this sample, around 11% of them only once. The top ten hold roughly 3% of the sample.

With respect to this clonotype: No antigen is known for it. No qualities accompany the bases; no much larger clone lies one base away.

Read against the paper, the sample's treatment or condition label means: live attenuated yellow fever vaccine strain. PBMCs were isolated from peripheral blood using a standard Ficoll-Paque protocol. Dynabeads CD4 and CD8 positive selection kits were used to isolate CD4 and CD8 T-cell fractions. TriZol was used to extract RNA from bulk PBMCs, from CD4 and CD8 fractions, and from dextramer-positive and dextramer-negative fractions. Recombination joined TRBV7-2 with TRBJ2-2, and 9 junctional nucleotides match TRBD2. The source of this sequence is a man aged 18-30 years who received the YFV17D yellow fever vaccine. The material was CD4+ T cells sorted from PBMCs, obtained 45 days after the yellow fever booster vaccination. This receptor carries the CDR3 CASSSVAGAGELFF. The bases are TGTGCCAGCAGCTCCGTAGCGGGGGCCGGGGAGCTGTTTTTT.